Listed below are T cell receptor beta chains from one sample, sequenced in a study of Ad26.COV2.S vaccination and SARS-CoV-2 variants. TCRdb's table, derived via immunoSEQ multiplex PCR, lists solely in-frame clones and lacks some. Here the sample spans about 320,000 clones, about 86% being singletons. Sample: peripheral blood, taken in a trial of Ad26.COV2.S vaccine versus placebo. These receptors all come from a person aged 18-65 years who received the Ad26.COV2.S COVID-19 vaccine or a placebo. Both conserved end residues are part of each CDR3. Fields, in order: J gene, D gene, V gene, clone size, CDR3 protein, CDR3 DNA. The D gene is left open where the match is weak. The size of a clone is reported for some rows only, either as once, few or many, or as a class for expanded clones.

j_gene: TRBJ1-2; d_gene: -; v_gene: TRBV7-9; abundance: -; CDR3aa: CASSSRNPNYGYTF; CDR3nt: TGTGCCAGCAGTTCACGGAACCCTAACTATGGCTACACCTTC
j_gene: TRBJ2-1; d_gene: -; v_gene: TRBV7-9; abundance: -; CDR3aa: CASSLLATGRTDEQFF; CDR3nt: TGTGCCAGCAGCTTACTTGCTACAGGGCGGACCGATGAGCAGTTCTTC
j_gene: TRBJ2-7; d_gene: -; v_gene: TRBV19; abundance: few; CDR3aa: CASSTRVGDPDYEQYF; CDR3nt: TGTGCCAGTAGTACCCGGGTGGGAGACCCGGACTACGAGCAGTACTTC
j_gene: TRBJ1-1; d_gene: -; v_gene: TRBV29-1; abundance: -; CDR3aa: CSVERGHVNTEAFF; CDR3nt: TGCAGCGTTGAACGGGGACACGTCAACACTGAAGCTTTCTTT
j_gene: TRBJ2-2; d_gene: -; v_gene: TRBV5-5; abundance: -; CDR3aa: CASSLGGDTGELFF; CDR3nt: TGTGCCAGCAGCCTCGGGGGCGATACCGGGGAGCTGTTTTTT
j_gene: TRBJ1-4; d_gene: TRBD1; v_gene: TRBV9; abundance: -; CDR3aa: CASSAQTGTNEKLFF; CDR3nt: TGTGCCAGCAGCGCCCAGACAGGGACTAATGAAAAACTGTTTTTT
j_gene: TRBJ2-7; d_gene: TRBD2; v_gene: TRBV2; abundance: -; CDR3aa: CASRALSGAYEQYF; CDR3nt: TGTGCCAGCAGAGCCCTAAGCGGGGCCTACGAGCAGTACTTC
j_gene: TRBJ2-1; d_gene: TRBD2; v_gene: TRBV5-1; abundance: -; CDR3aa: CASSSQAGGLYNEQFF; CDR3nt: TGCGCCAGCAGCTCGCAAGCGGGGGGGCTCTACAATGAGCAGTTCTTC
j_gene: TRBJ1-1; d_gene: TRBD1; v_gene: TRBV18; abundance: -; CDR3aa: CASSEGQGNTEAFF; CDR3nt: TGTGCCAGCTCTGAAGGACAGGGGAACACTGAAGCTTTCTTT
j_gene: TRBJ2-1; d_gene: -; v_gene: TRBV4-2; abundance: -; CDR3aa: CASSQENEQFF; CDR3nt: TGTGCCAGCAGCCAAGAGAATGAGCAGTTCTTC
j_gene: TRBJ1-4; d_gene: -; v_gene: TRBV5-6; abundance: -; CDR3aa: CASSPRGREKLFF; CDR3nt: TGTGCCAGCAGCCCGAGGGGCCGGGAAAAACTGTTTTTT